The sequence of this T cell receptor (beta chain) was determined in a study of T cell repertoires in aging, cancer and after chemotherapy. Study summary: Six age groups, ranging from 30 or younger to 70 or older, included the donors.

TRB rearrangements spanning V, D and J were amplified using mixed TRB-A/B primers. TCRdb called the multiplex PCR reads again in MiXCR, with one record for every CDR3 protein. Seen here are hundreds of distinct CDR3 sequences, roughly 60% observed once, and the top ten hold 28%. The template was genomic DNA from peripheral blood, not RNA. The V and J ends lost 4 bases and 2 bases respectively, with 7 bases between them. This CDR3 has 13 residues. Germline V CDR1 and CDR2: WNHNN, SYGVQD (reference sequence). About this clonotype itself: No antigen is known for it.

Overall study findings and caveats: Age-matched healthy donors had significantly more diverse, less clonal blood TCR repertoires than untreated cancer patients. The repertoire data cannot show anything about immunological memory following chemotherapy.

The clonotype was recovered from a human donor with a solid tumor. The V and J genes are TRBV10-1 and TRBJ2-3; D remains ambiguous. Sequencing was performed on blood. DNA of the CDR3: TGCGCCAGCAGTGGTGGTGACACAGATACGCAGTATTTT. Translated: CASSGGDTDTQYF.